This TCR beta chain was retrieved from a study of PD-1 blockade in classical Hodgkin lymphoma. Study-level results: The causes of the repertoire differences, possibly disease activity or prior therapy, remain undefined.

Notes on this clone: Its antigen is unidentified.

Per the germline V gene, CDR1 is MDHEN and CDR2 is SYDVKM. The CDR3 runs to 17 residues. The ends lost 4 bases at V and 2 bases at J; junction bases unmatched: 6. Assay used: immunoSEQ multiplex PCR; TCRdb lists only in-frame clones, some missing. The repertoire holds 15,000 or so clones, with about 90% as singletons. The sample's time point: newly diagnosed, previously untreated cHL patient sample. Through magnetic negative selection, CD8+ T cells were separated from PBMCs that had been thawed. Untreated, newly diagnosed classical Hodgkin lymphoma PBMCs served for comparison. Sequencing used CD8+ T cells from blood. The chain couples TRBV28 to TRBJ2-2; TRBD2 matches at 11 bases. The receptor comes from a human donor with classical Hodgkin lymphoma. The CDR3 sequence is CASSSTSGSKNTGELFF. The CDR3 nucleotides are TGTGCCAGCAGTTCTACTAGCGGGAGCAAAAACACCGGGGAGCTGTTTTTT.